The present entry profiles one T cell receptor (beta chain) with its context. The record originates from a study of Ad26.COV2.S vaccination and SARS-CoV-2 variants. Overall study: Administration of Ad26.COV2.S was intramuscular, either once or twice 56 days apart.

Treatment defined: roughly 20 received Ad26.COV2.S at low or high dose, single or two shots; about 5 received placebo; per-sample allocation not given. Sampling was performed 63 days after the first vaccine or placebo injection. SARS-CoV-2 spike from the Wuhan strain was encoded by the vaccine, an Ad26 vector. The CDR3 has 16 amino acids. Germline values: CDR1 SEHNR, CDR2 FQNEAQ (reference sequence). With 5 bases removed from V and 6 bases from J, the gap between germline ends came to 23 bases. Clones were read by immunoSEQ multiplex PCR, and TCRdb kept only the in-frame ones, dropping some. The sample records hundreds of thousands of clones, more than 80% being singletons.

This TCR came from a person aged 18-65 years who received the Ad26.COV2.S COVID-19 vaccine or a placebo. This chain uses TRBV7-9 with TRBJ2-7, with D possibly matching TRBD2 (7 bases). The specimen comprised peripheral blood, sampled in a trial of Ad26.COV2.S vaccine versus placebo. The CDR3 here is CASSRLAQGGGSEQYF. The CDR3 DNA reads TGTGCCAGCAGCCGCTTAGCACAGGGAGGGGGTAGCGAGCAGTACTTC.